This TCR beta chain was found in a study of T cells in Graves' hyperthyroidism and ophthalmopathy. Amplification yielded TCR beta CDR3 regions, with RNA transcripts as the source. First-round RT-PCR of the TCR CDR3 relied on the HTBI primer set. Each CDR3 protein is one row after TCRdb ran MiXCR on the multiplex PCR reads. This sample has around 600,000 distinct CDR3 sequences, with 45% found just once. The sequence was obtained from an adult man with Graves' disease, either hyperthyroidism or ophthalmopathy (not recorded which). What was sequenced was peripheral blood or thyroid tissue (not recorded which).

CDR3 sequence reads: CASSPAGQGVFRQYF. CDR3 sequence (DNA): TGTGCCAGCAGTCCAGCGGGACAGGGTGTTTTCAGGCAGTACTTC. This chain links TRBV9 with TRBJ2-7; 9 bases align to TRBD1. The CDR3 covers 15 residues. Per germline, CDR1 SGDLS and CDR2 YYNGEE. Germline trimming cut 5 bases from V and 9 bases from J; bases unmatched to any gene: 15. The entire variable domain, with the rest obtained from reference TRBV9 and TRBJ2-7, is as follows: DSGVTQTPKHLITATGQRVTLRCSPRSGDLSVYWYQQSLDQGLQFLIQYYNGEERAKGNILERFSAQQFPDLHSELNLSSLELGDSALYFCASSPAGQGVFRQYFGPGTRLTVT.